The TCR beta chain under discussion was sequenced for a study of blood T cell repertoires in COVID-19. Only in-frame clones appear in the TCRdb table, and some are missing; sequencing was by immunoSEQ multiplex PCR. The sample lists about 300,000 clones; over 80% were seen once. Germline assignment: CDR1 SGHRS and CDR2 YFSETQ. The CDR3 is 16 amino acids. The V and J ends lost 4 bases and 0 bases respectively, with 14 bases between them. This clonotype was sampled from a woman in her 50s with COVID-19, enrolled during active disease. The chain joins TRBV5-1 to TRBJ1-3; TRBD1 is a possible D gene (6 bases). Sequences were obtained from peripheral blood. The CDR3 DNA is TGCGCCAGCAGCCCCGGGACAAGCTACTCTGGAAACACCATATATTTT. This sequence encodes CASSPGTSYSGNTIYF.